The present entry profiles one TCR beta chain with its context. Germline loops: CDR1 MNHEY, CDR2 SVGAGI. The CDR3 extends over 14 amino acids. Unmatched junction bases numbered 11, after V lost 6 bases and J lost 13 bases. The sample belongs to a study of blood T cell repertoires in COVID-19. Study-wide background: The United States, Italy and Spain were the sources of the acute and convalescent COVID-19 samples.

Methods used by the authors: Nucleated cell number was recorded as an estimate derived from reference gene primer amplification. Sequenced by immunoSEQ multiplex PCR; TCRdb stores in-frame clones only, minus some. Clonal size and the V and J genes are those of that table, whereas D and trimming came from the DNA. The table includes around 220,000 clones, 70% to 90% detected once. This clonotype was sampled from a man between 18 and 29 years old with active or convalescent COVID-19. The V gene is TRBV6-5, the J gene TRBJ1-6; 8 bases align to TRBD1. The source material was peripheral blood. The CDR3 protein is CASRPGQGAVPLHF. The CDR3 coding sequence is TGTGCCAGCAGACCCGGGCAGGGGGCGGTCCCCCTCCACTTT.